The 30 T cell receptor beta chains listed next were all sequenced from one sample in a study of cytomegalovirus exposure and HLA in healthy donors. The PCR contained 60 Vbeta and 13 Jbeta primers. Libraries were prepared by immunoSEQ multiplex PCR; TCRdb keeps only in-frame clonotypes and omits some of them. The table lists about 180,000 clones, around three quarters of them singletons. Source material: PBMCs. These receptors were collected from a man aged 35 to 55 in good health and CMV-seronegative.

The DNA of the CDR3 is TGTGCCAGCAGTTCAGCGGGAGTCCCCTACAATGAGCAGTTCTTC. This sequence encodes CASSSAGVPYNEQFF. This rearrangement joins TRBV27 to TRBJ2-1; 8 nucleotides align to TRBD2. In germline, CDR1 is MNHEY, CDR2 SMNVEV (reference sequence). This CDR3 contains 15 residues. The V and J ends lost 4 bases and 2 bases, in that order; junction bases with no gene match: 4.

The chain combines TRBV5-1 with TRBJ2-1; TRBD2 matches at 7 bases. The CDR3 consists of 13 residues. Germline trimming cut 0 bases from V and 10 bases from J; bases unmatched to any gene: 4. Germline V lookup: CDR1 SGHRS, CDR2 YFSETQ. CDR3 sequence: CASSLVSGGEQFF. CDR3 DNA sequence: TGCGCCAGCAGCTTGGTATCGGGGGGAGAGCAGTTCTTC.

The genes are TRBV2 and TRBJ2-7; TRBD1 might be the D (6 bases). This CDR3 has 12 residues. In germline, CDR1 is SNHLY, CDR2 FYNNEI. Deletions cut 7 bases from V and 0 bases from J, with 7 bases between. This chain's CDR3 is CASKDSSYEQYF. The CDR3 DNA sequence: TGTGCCAGCAAGGACAGCTCCTACGAGCAGTACTTC.

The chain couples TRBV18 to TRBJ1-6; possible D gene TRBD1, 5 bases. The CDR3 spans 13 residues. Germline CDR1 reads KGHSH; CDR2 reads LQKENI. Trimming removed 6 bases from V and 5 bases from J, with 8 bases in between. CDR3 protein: CASSATDNSPLHF. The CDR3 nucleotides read TGTGCCAGCTCCGCGACAGATAATTCACCCCTCCACTTT.

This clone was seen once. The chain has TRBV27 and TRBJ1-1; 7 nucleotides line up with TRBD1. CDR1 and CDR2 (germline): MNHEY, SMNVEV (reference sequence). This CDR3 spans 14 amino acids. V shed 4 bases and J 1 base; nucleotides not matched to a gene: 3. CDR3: CASSSQGGNTEAFF. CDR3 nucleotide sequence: TGTGCCAGCAGTTCTCAGGGGGGGAACACTGAAGCTTTCTTT.

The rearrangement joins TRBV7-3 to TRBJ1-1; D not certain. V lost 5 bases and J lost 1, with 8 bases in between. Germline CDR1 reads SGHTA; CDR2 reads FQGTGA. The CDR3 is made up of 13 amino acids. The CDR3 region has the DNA TGTGCCAGCAGCGCTCGGGGGAACACTGAAGCTTTCTTT. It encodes CASSARGNTEAFF.

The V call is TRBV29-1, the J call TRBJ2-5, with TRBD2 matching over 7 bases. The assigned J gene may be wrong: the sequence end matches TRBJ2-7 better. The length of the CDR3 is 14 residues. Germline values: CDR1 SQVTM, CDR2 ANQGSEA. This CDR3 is CSVVRSGASYEQYF. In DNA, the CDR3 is TGCAGCGTTGTGAGGAGCGGGGCCTCCTACGAGCAGTACTTC.

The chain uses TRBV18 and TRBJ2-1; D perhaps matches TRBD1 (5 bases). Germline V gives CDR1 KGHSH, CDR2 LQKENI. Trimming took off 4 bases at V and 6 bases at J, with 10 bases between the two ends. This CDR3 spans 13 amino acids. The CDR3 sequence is CASSLQGPNEQFF. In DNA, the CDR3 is TGTGCCAGCTCACTCCAGGGCCCCAATGAGCAGTTCTTC.

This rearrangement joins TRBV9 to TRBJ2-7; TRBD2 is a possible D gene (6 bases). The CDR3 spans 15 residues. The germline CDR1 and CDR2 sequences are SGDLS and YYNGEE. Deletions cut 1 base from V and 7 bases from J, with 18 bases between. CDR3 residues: CASSVSPGRTGEQYF. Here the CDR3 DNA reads TGTGCCAGCAGCGTATCCCCAGGGAGGACGGGAGAGCAGTACTTC.

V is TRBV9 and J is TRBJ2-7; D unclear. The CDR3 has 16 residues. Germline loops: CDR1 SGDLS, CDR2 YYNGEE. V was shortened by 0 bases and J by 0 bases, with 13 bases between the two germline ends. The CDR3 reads CASSVGPAALSYEQYF. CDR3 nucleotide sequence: TGTGCCAGCAGCGTAGGTCCGGCGGCTCTCTCCTACGAGCAGTACTTC. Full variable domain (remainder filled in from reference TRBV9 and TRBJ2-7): DSGVTQTPKHLITATGQRVTLRCSPRSGDLSVYWYQQSLDQGLQFLIQYYNGEERAKGNILERFSAQQFPDLHSELNLSSLELGDSALYFCASSVGPAALSYEQYFGPGTRLTVT.

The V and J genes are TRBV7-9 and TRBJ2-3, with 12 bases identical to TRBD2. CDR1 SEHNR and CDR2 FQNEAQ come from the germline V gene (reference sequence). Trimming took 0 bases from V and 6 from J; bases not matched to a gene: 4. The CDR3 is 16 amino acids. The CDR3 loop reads CASSLAGTSGSDTQYF. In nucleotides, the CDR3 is TGTGCCAGCAGCTTAGCTGGGACTAGCGGGTCGGATACGCAGTATTTT.

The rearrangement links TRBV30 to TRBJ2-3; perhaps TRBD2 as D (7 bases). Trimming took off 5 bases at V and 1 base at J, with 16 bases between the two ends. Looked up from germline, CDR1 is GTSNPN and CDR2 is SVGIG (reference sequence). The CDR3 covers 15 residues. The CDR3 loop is CAWEGGGMGTDTQYF. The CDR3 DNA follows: TGTGCCTGGGAGGGAGGGGGTATGGGCACAGATACGCAGTATTTT.

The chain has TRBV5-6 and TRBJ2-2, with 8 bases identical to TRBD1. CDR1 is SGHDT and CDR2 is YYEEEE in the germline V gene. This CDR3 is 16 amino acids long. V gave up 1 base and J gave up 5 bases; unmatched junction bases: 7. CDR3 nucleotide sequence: TGTGCCAGCAGCTTGAGGGCAGGGGGCTTTACCGGGGAGCTGTTTTTT. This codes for CASSLRAGGFTGELFF. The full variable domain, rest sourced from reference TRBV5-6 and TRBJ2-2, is DAGVTQSPTHLIKTRGQQVTLRCSPKSGHDTVSWYQQALGQGPQFIFQYYEEEERQRGNFPDRFSGHQFPNYSSELNVNALLLGDSALYLCASSLRAGGFTGELFFGEGSRLTVL.

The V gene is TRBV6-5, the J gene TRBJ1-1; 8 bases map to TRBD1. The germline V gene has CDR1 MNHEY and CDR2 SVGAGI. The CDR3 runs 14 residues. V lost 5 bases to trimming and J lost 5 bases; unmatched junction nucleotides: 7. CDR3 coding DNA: TGTGCCAGCAGTCTTGACAGGGGCCGGACTGAAGCTTTCTTT. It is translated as CASSLDRGRTEAFF.

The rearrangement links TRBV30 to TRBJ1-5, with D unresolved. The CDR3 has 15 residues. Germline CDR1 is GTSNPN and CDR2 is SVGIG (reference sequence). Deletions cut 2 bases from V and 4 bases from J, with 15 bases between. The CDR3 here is CAWSKDGLLNQPQHF. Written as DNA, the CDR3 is TGTGCCTGGAGTAAGGATGGACTATTGAATCAGCCCCAGCATTTT.

The CDR3 spells CASSLVTGVSNEKLFF. CDR3 nucleotides: TGTGCCAGCAGCTTAGTTACAGGGGTATCAAATGAAAAACTGTTTTTT. The chain carries TRBV7-9 and TRBJ1-4; 7 nucleotides line up with TRBD1. Trimming at V came to 1 base and at J to 5 bases, leaving 7 bases not matched to a gene. This CDR3 is built from 16 residues. CDR1 is SEHNR, CDR2 FQNEAQ, per germline (reference sequence).

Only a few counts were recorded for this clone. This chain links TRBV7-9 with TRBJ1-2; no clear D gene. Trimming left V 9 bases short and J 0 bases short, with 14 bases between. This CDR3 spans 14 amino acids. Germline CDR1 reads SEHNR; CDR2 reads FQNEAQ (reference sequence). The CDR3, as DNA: TGTGCCAGTTCGGGATTGAGAGCTAACTATGGCTACACCTTC. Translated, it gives CASSGLRANYGYTF.

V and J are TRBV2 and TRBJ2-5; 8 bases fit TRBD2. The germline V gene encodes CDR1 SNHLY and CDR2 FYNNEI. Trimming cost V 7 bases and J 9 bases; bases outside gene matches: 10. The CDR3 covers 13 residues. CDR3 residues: CASISGSPGAQYF. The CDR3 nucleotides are TGTGCCAGCATCAGCGGGAGCCCTGGGGCCCAGTACTTC.

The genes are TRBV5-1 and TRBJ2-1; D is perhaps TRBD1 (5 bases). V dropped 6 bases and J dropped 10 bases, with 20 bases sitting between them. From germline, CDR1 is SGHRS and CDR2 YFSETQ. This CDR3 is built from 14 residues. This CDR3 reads CASTSGNQGGEQFF. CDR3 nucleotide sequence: TGCGCCAGCACCTCTGGTAACCAGGGTGGGGAGCAGTTCTTC.

CDR3 residues: CASSLGQGIYEQYF. As DNA, the CDR3 is TGTGCCAGCAGCTTAGGACAGGGTATCTACGAGCAGTACTTC. This rearrangement joins TRBV7-8 to TRBJ2-7, with 7 bases matching TRBD1. The J segment lost 3 bases and the V segment lost 1 base, leaving 3 bases of the junction unmatched. The CDR3 extends over 14 amino acids. CDR1 SGHVS and CDR2 FQNEAQ come from the germline V gene.

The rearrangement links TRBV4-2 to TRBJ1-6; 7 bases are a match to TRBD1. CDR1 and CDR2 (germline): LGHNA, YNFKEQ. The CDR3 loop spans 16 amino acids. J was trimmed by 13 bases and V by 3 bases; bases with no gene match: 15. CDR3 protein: CASSQEERTGLSPLHF. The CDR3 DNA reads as TGTGCCAGCAGCCAGGAGGAGCGGACAGGTCTCTCCCCCCTCCACTTT.

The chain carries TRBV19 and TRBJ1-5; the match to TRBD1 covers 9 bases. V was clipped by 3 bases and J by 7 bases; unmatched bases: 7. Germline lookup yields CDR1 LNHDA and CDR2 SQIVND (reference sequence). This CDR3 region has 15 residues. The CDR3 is CASSMGQGLRQPQHF. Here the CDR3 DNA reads TGTGCCAGTAGTATGGGACAGGGACTCAGGCAGCCCCAGCATTTT. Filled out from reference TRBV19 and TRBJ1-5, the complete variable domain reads DGGITQSPKYLFRKEGQNVTLSCEQNLNHDAMYWYRQDPGQGLRLIYYSQIVNDFQKGDIAEGYSVSREKKESFPLTVTSAQKNPTAFYLCASSMGQGLRQPQHFGDGTRLSIL.

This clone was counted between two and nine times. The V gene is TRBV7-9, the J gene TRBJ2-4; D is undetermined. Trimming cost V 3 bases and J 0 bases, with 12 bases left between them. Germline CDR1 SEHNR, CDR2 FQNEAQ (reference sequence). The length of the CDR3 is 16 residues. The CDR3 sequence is CASSFTAQLAKNIQYF. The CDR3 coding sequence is TGTGCCAGCAGCTTTACCGCTCAGTTAGCCAAAAACATTCAGTACTTC.

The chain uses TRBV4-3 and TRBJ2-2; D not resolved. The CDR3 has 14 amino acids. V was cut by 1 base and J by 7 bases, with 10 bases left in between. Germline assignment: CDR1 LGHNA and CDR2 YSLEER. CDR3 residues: CASSQGASNGELFF. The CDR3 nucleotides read TGCGCCAGCAGCCAAGGGGCATCCAACGGGGAGCTGTTTTTT.

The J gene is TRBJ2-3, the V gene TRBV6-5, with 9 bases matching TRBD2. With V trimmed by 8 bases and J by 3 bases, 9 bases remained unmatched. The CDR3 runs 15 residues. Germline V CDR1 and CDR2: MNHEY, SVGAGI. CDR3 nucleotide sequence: TGTGCCAGCGGGGTAGCGGGAGAGGCGACAGATACGCAGTATTTT. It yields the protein CASGVAGEATDTQYF.

The CDR3 DNA follows: TGTGCCAGCAGCCATATAGGGGGACACAGTCCTTACGAGCAGTACTTC. As protein: CASSHIGGHSPYEQYF. The chain joins TRBV7-9 to TRBJ2-7, with D perhaps TRBD1 (6 bases). This CDR3 region has 16 residues. With 5 bases removed from V and 4 bases from J, the gap between germline ends came to 21 bases. Germline loops: CDR1 SEHNR, CDR2 FQNEAQ (reference sequence).

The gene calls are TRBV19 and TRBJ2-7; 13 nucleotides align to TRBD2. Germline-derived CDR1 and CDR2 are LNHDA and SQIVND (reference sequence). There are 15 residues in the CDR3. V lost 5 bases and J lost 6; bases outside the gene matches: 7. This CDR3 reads CASSPTSGRAVEQYF. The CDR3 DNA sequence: TGTGCCAGTAGTCCAACTAGCGGGAGGGCCGTCGAGCAGTACTTC.

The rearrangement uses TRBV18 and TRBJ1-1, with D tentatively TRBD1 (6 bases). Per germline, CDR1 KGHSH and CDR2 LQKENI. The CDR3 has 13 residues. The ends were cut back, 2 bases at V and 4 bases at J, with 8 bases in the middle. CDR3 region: CASSPSTGTEAFF. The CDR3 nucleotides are TGTGCCAGCTCACCATCGACAGGCACTGAAGCTTTCTTT.

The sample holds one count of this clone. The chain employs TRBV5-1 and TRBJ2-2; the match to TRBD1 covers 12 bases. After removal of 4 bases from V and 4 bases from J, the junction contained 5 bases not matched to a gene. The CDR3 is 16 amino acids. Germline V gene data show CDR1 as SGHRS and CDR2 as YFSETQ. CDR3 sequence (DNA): TGCGCCAGCAGCACGGGACAGGGGGCGAGCACCGGGGAGCTGTTTTTT. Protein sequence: CASSTGQGASTGELFF.

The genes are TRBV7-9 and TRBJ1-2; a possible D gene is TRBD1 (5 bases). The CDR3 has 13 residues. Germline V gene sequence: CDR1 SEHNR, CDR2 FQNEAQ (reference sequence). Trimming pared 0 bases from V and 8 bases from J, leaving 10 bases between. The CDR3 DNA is TGTGCCAGCAGCTTAGCAAGGACAAACGGCTACACCTTC. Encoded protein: CASSLARTNGYTF.